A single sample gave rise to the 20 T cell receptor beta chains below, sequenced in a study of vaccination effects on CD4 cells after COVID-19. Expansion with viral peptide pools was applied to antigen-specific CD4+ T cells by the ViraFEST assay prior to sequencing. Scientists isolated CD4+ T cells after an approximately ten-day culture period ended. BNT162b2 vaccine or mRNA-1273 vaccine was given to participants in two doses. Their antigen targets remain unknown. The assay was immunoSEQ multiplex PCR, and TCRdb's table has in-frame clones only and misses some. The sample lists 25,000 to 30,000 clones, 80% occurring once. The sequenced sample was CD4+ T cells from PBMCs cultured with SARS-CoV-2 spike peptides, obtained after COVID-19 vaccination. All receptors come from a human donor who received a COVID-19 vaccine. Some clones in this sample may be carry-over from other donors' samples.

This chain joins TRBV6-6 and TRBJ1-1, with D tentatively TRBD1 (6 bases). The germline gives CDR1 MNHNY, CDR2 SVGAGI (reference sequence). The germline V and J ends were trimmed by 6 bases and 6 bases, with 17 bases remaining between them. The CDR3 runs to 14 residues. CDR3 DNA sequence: TGTGCCAGCAGGGGACTTACGGGGGGCTCTGAAGCTTTCTTT. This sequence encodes CASRGLTGGSEAFF.

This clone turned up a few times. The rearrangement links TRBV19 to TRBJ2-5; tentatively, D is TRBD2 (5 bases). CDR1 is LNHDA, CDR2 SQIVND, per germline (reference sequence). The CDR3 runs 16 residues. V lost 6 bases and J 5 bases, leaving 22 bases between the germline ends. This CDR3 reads CASSPPGMRESETQYF. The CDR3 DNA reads TGTGCCAGTAGCCCACCCGGTATGAGGGAGTCGGAGACCCAGTACTTC. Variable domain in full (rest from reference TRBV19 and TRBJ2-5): DGGITQSPKYLFRKEGQNVTLSCEQNLNHDAMYWYRQDPGQGLRLIYYSQIVNDFQKGDIAEGYSVSREKKESFPLTVTSAQKNPTAFYLCASSPPGMRESETQYFGPGTRLLVL.

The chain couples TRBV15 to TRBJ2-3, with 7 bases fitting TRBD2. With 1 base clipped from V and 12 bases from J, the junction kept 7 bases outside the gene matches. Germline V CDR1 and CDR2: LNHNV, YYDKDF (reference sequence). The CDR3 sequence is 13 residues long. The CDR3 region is CATSRGGRDPQYF. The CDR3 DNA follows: TGTGCCACCAGCAGAGGGGGGAGGGACCCCCAGTATTTT.

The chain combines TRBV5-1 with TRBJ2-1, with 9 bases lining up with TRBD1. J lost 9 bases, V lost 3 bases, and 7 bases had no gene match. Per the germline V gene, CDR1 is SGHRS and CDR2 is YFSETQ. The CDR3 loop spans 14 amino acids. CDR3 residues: CASSWTGAGGEQFF. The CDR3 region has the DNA TGCGCCAGCAGCTGGACAGGGGCCGGTGGTGAGCAGTTCTTC. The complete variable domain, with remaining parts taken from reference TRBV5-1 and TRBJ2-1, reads KAGVTQTPRYLIKTRGQQVTLSCSPISGHRSVSWYQQTPGQGLQFLFEYFSETQRNKGNFPGRFSGRQFSNSRSEMNVSTLELGDSALYLCASSWTGAGGEQFFGPGTRLTVL.

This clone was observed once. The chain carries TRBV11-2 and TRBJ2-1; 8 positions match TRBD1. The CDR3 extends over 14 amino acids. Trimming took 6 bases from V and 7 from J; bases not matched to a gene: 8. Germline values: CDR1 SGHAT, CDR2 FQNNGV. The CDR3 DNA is TGTGCCAGCAGTTCGGACAGGGATGGGAATGAGCAGTTCTTC. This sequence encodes CASSSDRDGNEQFF.

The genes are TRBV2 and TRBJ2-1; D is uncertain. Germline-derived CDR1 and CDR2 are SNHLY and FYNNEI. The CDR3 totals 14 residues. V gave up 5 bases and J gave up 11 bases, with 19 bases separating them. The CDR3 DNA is TGTGCCAGCAGTCCCCTGGGCACGGTCGTTCAGCAGTTCTTC. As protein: CASSPLGTVVQQFF.

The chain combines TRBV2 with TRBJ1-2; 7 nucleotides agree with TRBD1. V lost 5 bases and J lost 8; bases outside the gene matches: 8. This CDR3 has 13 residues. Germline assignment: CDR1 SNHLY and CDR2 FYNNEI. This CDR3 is CASSQTGARGYTF. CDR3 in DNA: TGTGCCAGCAGTCAAACAGGGGCCAGGGGCTACACCTTC.

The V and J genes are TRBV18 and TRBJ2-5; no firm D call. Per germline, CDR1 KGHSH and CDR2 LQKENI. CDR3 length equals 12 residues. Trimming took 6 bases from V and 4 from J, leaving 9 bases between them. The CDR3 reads CASSYQGETQYF. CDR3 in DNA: TGTGCCAGCTCGTACCAAGGAGAGACCCAGTACTTC.

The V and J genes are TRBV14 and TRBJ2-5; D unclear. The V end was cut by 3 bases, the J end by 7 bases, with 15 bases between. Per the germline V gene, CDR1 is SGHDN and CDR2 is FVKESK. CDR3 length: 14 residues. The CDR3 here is CASSQADSSRTQYF. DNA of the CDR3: TGTGCCAGCAGCCAGGCCGACTCTAGTAGGACCCAGTACTTC.

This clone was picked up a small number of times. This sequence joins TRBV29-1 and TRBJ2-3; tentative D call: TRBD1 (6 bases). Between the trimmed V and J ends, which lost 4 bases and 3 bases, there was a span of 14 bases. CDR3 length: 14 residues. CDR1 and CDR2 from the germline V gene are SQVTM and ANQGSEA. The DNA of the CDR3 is TGCAGCGTTGTGATCAGGGGTGGTACAGATACGCAGTATTTT. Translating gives CSVVIRGGTDTQYF.

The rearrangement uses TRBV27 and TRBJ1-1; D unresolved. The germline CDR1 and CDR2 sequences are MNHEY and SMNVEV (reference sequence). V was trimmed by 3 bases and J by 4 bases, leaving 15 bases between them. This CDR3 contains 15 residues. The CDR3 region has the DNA TGTGCCAGCAGTTTCTCCCTGGCCCGGGGCACTGAAGCTTTCTTT. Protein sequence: CASSFSLARGTEAFF.

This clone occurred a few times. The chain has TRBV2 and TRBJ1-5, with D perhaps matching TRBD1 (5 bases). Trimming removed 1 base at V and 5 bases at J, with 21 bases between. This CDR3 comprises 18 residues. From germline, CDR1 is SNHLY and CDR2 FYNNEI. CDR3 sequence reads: CASSEGDSLALGHQPQHF. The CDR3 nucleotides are TGTGCCAGCAGTGAAGGGGACTCTTTAGCTTTAGGTCATCAGCCCCAGCATTTT.

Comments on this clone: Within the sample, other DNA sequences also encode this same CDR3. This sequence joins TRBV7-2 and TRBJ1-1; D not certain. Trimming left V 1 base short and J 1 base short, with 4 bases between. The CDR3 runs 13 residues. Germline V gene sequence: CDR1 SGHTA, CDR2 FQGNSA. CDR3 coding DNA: TGTGCCAGCAGCTTAGATCGGAACACTGAAGCTTTCTTT. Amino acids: CASSLDRNTEAFF. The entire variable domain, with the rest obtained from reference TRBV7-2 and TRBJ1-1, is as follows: GAGVSQSPSNKVTEKGKDVELRCDPISGHTALYWYRQSLGQGLEFLIYFQGNSAPDKSGLPSDRFSAERTGGSVSTLTIQRTQQEDSAVYLCASSLDRNTEAFFGQGTRLTVV.

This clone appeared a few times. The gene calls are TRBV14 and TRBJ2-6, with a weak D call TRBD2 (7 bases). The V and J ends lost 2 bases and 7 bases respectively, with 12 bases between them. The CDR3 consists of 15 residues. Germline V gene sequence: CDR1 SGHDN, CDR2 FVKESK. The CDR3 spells CASSQTAGAANVLTF. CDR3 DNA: TGTGCCAGCAGCCAAACGGCGGGGGCAGCCAACGTCCTGACTTTC.

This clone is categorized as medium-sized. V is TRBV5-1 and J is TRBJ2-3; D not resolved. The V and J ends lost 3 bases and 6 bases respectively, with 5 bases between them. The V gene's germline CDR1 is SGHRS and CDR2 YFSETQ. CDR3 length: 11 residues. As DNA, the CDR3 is TGCGCCAGCAGCTCATGGGATACGCAGTATTTT. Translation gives CASSSWDTQYF.

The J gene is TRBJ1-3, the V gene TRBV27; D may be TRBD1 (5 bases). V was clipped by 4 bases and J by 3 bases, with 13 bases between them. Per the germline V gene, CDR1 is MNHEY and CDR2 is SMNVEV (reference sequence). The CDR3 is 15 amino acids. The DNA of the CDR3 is TGTGCCAGCAGTTATAGAGGGGTCTTTGGAAACACCATATATTTT. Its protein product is CASSYRGVFGNTIYF.

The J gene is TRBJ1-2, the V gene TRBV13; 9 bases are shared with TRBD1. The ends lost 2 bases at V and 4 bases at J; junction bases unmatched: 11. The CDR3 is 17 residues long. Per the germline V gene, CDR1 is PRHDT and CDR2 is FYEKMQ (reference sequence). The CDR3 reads CASSLIIPGQGTYGYTF. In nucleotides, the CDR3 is TGTGCCAGCAGCTTAATAATACCGGGACAGGGAACCTATGGCTACACCTTC.

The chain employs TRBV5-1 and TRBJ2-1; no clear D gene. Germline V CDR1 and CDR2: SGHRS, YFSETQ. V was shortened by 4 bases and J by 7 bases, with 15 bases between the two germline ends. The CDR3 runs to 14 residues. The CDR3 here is CASSDRKLRNEQFF. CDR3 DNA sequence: TGCGCCAGCAGCGATCGTAAGCTTAGGAATGAGCAGTTCTTC.

This chain's CDR3 is CASTPEWSNQPQHF. The DNA for the CDR3 is TGTGCCAGCACCCCTGAATGGAGCAATCAGCCCCAGCATTTT. The V call is TRBV2, the J call TRBJ1-5; D is unresolved. The V end was cut by 7 bases, the J end by 1 base, with 11 bases between. The CDR3 runs to 14 residues. Germline CDR1 and CDR2: SNHLY and FYNNEI.

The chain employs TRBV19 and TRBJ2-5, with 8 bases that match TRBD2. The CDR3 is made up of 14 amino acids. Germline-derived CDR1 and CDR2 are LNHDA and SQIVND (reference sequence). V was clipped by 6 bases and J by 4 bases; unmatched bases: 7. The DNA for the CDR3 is TGTGCCAGTAGCCTCGGGGGGGGAGGAGAGACCCAGTACTTC. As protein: CASSLGGGGETQYF.